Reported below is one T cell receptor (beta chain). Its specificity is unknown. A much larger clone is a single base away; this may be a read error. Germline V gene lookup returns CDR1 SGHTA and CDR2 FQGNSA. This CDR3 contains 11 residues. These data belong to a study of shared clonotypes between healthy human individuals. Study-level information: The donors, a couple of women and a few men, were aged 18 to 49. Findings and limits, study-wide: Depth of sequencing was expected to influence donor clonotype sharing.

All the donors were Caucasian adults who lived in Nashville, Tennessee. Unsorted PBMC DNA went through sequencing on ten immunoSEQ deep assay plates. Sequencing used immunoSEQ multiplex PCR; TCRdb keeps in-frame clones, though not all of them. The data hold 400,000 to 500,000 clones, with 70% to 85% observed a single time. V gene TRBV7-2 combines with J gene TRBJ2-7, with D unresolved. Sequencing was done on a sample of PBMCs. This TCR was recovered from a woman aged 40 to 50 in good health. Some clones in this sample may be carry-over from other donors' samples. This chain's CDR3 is CASSSSNEQYF. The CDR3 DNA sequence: TGTGCCAGCAGCTCCTCCAACGAGCAGTACTTC.